A single sample is the source of the 4 T cell receptor beta chains below, sequenced in a study of radiation and T cells in renal cell carcinoma. Sequenced by immunoSEQ multiplex PCR; TCRdb stores in-frame clones only, minus some. The sample shows about 3,700 clones, 76% of them seen only once. Treatment defined: treatment-naive control, cytoreductive nephrectomy. Sequencing was performed on tumor tissue, taken from a patient whose treatment was nephrectomy without radiotherapy. All receptors come from a man aged 45 to 65 with renal cell carcinoma.

The V and J genes are TRBV6-1 and TRBJ1-5; a weak D match, TRBD1 (5 bases). Between the trimmed V and J ends, which lost 1 base and 5 bases, there was a span of 6 bases. The CDR3 extends over 13 amino acids. Germline lookup yields CDR1 MNHNS and CDR2 SASEGT. This CDR3 reads CASSEGQYQPQHF. Written as DNA, the CDR3 is TGTGCCAGCAGTGAAGGACAGTATCAGCCCCAGCATTTT.

On this clone: Different DNA sequences within this sample yield the same CDR3. The chain uses TRBV9 and TRBJ2-1; D is possibly TRBD1 (6 bases). Germline V gives CDR1 SGDLS, CDR2 YYNGEE. V was clipped by 0 bases and J by 4 bases, with 8 bases between them. This CDR3 is built from 14 residues. The CDR3 DNA reads TGTGCCAGCAGCGTAGGGGACACGTACAATGAGCAGTTCTTC. Its protein product is CASSVGDTYNEQFF. Supplemented by reference TRBV9 and TRBJ2-1, the full variable domain reads DSGVTQTPKHLITATGQRVTLRCSPRSGDLSVYWYQQSLDQGLQFLIQYYNGEERAKGNILERFSAQQFPDLHSELNLSSLELGDSALYFCASSVGDTYNEQFFGPGTRLTVL.

The chain uses TRBV7-2 and TRBJ2-3; 7 positions agree with TRBD2. Germline V gene sequence: CDR1 SGHTA, CDR2 FQGNSA. CDR3 length: 15 amino acids. After removal of 5 bases from V and 1 base from J, the junction contained 6 bases not matched to a gene. The CDR3 DNA is TGTGCCAGCAGCCCGGGGGGTGCGGGCACAGATACGCAGTATTTT. Protein product: CASSPGGAGTDTQYF.

This rearrangement joins TRBV7-2 to TRBJ1-1; a possible D gene is TRBD1 (5 bases). V was shortened by 3 bases and J by 1 base, with 6 bases between the two germline ends. The CDR3 covers 13 residues. CDR1 and CDR2 (germline): SGHTA, FQGNSA. DNA for the CDR3: TGTGCCAGCAGCTTCACAGGGAACACTGAAGCTTTCTTT. Encoded protein: CASSFTGNTEAFF.